This passage covers 12 T cell receptor beta chains from one sample sequenced in a study of OX40 agonist ivuxolimab in advanced cancers. TCRdb's copy holds only in-frame clones and misses some; the assay was immunoSEQ multiplex PCR. The sample contains some 150,000 clones, just over 90% of which appear only once. The sample in question was CD4+ or CD8+ T cells sorted from blood, obtained in a trial of the OX40 agonist ivuxolimab. These TCRs come from an adult with an advanced solid tumor such as melanoma, head and neck, liver or kidney cancer.

The genes are TRBV5-1 and TRBJ2-1; TRBD2 agrees at 8 bases. Germline CDR1 is SGHRS and CDR2 is YFSETQ. V lost 4 bases and J lost 9; bases outside the gene matches: 15. CDR3 length: 16 amino acids. The CDR3 loop reads CASSVVGRGLESEQFF. The CDR3 bases are TGCGCCAGCAGCGTGGTGGGCCGGGGACTAGAATCTGAGCAGTTCTTC.

The genes are TRBV2 and TRBJ2-1; 7 nucleotides agree with TRBD2. The CDR3 has 15 amino acids. With V trimmed by 8 bases and J by 10 bases, 17 bases remained unmatched. Germline V gene lookup returns CDR1 SNHLY and CDR2 FYNNEI. In DNA form, the CDR3 reads TGTGCCAGCCGCTCTGGCGGGAGACAACAACGGGAGCAGTTCTTC. Its protein product is CASRSGGRQQREQFF.

The chain employs TRBV6-5 and TRBJ1-1; 11 positions match TRBD1. The CDR3 runs 14 residues. The V gene's germline CDR1 is MNHEY and CDR2 SVGAGI. V trimming: 2 bases; J trimming: 8 bases; junction bases outside the gene matches: 4. This CDR3 reads CASSYTGTGGEAFF. CDR3 bases: TGTGCCAGCAGTTACACCGGGACAGGGGGAGAAGCTTTCTTT.

The genes are TRBV4-3 and TRBJ1-1; D gene ambiguous. CDR1 is LGHNA, CDR2 YSLEER, per germline. The CDR3 has 13 residues. V shed 0 bases and J shed 3 bases, with 5 bases lying between them. The CDR3 here is CASSQDGDTEAFF. CDR3 DNA: TGCGCCAGCAGCCAAGATGGGGACACTGAAGCTTTCTTT.

The chain uses TRBV7-9 and TRBJ2-1, with D perhaps TRBD1 (6 bases). The V gene's germline CDR1 is SEHNR and CDR2 FQNEAQ (reference sequence). CDR3 length: 14 amino acids. Trimming pared 2 bases from V and 4 bases from J, leaving 9 bases between. The CDR3 spells CASSLQGSYNEQFF. CDR3 DNA sequence: TGTGCCAGCAGCTTACAGGGGTCTTACAATGAGCAGTTCTTC. Full variable domain (missing parts from reference TRBV7-9 and TRBJ2-1): DTGVSQNPRHKITKRGQNVTFRCDPISEHNRLYWYRQTLGQGPEFLTYFQNEAQLEKSRLLSDRFSAERPKGSFSTLEIQRTEQGDSAMYLCASSLQGSYNEQFFGPGTRLTVL.

The gene calls are TRBV5-1 and TRBJ2-1, with D possibly being TRBD1 (5 bases). V gave up 0 bases and J gave up 6 bases, with 13 bases separating them. Germline assignment: CDR1 SGHRS and CDR2 YFSETQ. The CDR3 runs to 15 residues. CDR3 nucleotides: TGCGCCAGCAGCTTGGCCATAGGGGTAGGCAATGAGCAGTTCTTC. Protein sequence: CASSLAIGVGNEQFF.

The chain joins TRBV28 to TRBJ2-5; D is tentatively TRBD1 or TRBD2 (5 bases each). Germline CDR1 MDHEN, CDR2 SYDVKM. The V gene lost 5 bases and the J gene lost 2 bases, with 18 bases spanning the gap. This CDR3 spans 16 amino acids. In DNA, the CDR3 is TGTGCCAGCAGTAGAGGCTCCGGGACGGCACAAGAGACCCAGTACTTC. Protein product: CASSRGSGTAQETQYF.

The chain has TRBV7-6 and TRBJ2-1, with D perhaps given as TRBD1 or TRBD2 (6 bases each). The CDR3 has 14 residues. Trimming took off 5 bases at V and 12 bases at J, with 20 bases between the two ends. Germline CDR1 is SGHVS and CDR2 is FNYEAQ. The CDR3 region is CASSVTRGASRQFF. In DNA, the CDR3 is TGTGCCAGCAGCGTCACGAGGGGGGCCTCTAGGCAGTTCTTC.

This clone appeared a single time. V and J are TRBV7-2 and TRBJ2-2; D gene unclear. Trimming removed 4 bases at V and 1 base at J, with 7 bases between. There are 14 residues in the CDR3. The germline V gene encodes CDR1 SGHTA and CDR2 FQGNSA. The CDR3 DNA follows: TGTGCCAGCAGCTCCTCACTGAACACCGGGGAGCTGTTTTTT. Translation gives CASSSSLNTGELFF.

The chain couples TRBV27 to TRBJ2-2; D unclear. The CDR3 has 15 residues. V lost 5 bases and J 4 bases, leaving 14 bases between the germline ends. The germline gives CDR1 MNHEY, CDR2 SMNVEV (reference sequence). The CDR3 is CASSTRYGGTGELFF. CDR3 nucleotide sequence: TGTGCCAGCAGTACCCGGTATGGCGGCACCGGGGAGCTGTTTTTT.

The chain has TRBV5-3 and TRBJ2-1; 7 bases map to TRBD2. TRBV5-3 is annotated as an ORF whose role is uncertain. V shed 2 bases, J shed 2 bases, and the junction held 19 bases outside the gene matches. The CDR3 contains 20 residues. As DNA, the CDR3 is TGTGCCAGAAGCTTTCATTCACCTAGCGGCTCACCACGGCCCTACAATGAGCAGTTCTTC. Translated, it gives CARSFHSPSGSPRPYNEQFF.

V and J are TRBV5-4 and TRBJ2-7; TRBD1 aligns across 7 bases. With V trimmed by 2 bases and J by 4 bases, 9 bases remained unmatched. There are 15 residues in the CDR3. Germline CDR1 and CDR2: SGHNT and YYREEE (reference sequence). The CDR3 region is CASSLGVPGQYEQYF. CDR3 coding DNA: TGTGCCAGCAGCTTAGGCGTCCCGGGACAGTACGAGCAGTACTTC.